Listed below are T cell receptor beta chains from one sample, sequenced in a study of cytomegalovirus exposure and HLA in healthy donors. Clones were read by immunoSEQ multiplex PCR, and TCRdb kept only the in-frame ones, dropping some. The sample lists 110,000 or so clones, 70% to 85% occurring once. Sequenced input: PBMCs. The receptors here all came from a woman aged 40 to 55 in good health and CMV-seropositive. The CDR3 runs from the conserved cysteine through the conserved F or W. Fields, in order: J gene, V gene, CDR3 protein.

J: TRBJ2-7
V: TRBV2
CDR3: CASKEEIAAYEQYF

J: TRBJ1-1
V: TRBV5-1
CDR3: CASSLASLQAEAFF

J: TRBJ2-7
V: TRBV13
CDR3: CASSPGTGGAYEQYF

J: TRBJ1-5
V: TRBV6-5
CDR3: CASSFAYSNQPQHF

J: TRBJ2-7
V: TRBV19
CDR3: CASSKNRVQSYEQYF

J: TRBJ1-3
V: TRBV4-2
CDR3: CASSQDRERGYSGNTIYF

J: TRBJ1-1
V: TRBV7-9
CDR3: CASSLEYREAFF

J: TRBJ2-1
V: TRBV5-1
CDR3: CASSSLRGGSSYNEQFF

J: TRBJ2-5
V: TRBV5-1
CDR3: CASSPGLAGDQETQYF

J: TRBJ1-1
V: TRBV9
CDR3: CASSVQGVNTEAFF

J: TRBJ1-6
V: TRBV13
CDR3: CASSLQEDNSPLHF

J: TRBJ1-2
V: TRBV6-5
CDR3: CASSEFGGNYGYTF

J: TRBJ1-4
V: TRBV30
CDR3: CAWSAGIFEKLFF

J: TRBJ1-6
V: TRBV5-4
CDR3: CASSPTDYNSPLHF

J: TRBJ1-1
V: TRBV11-3
CDR3: CASSLGRNTEAFF

J: TRBJ2-3
V: TRBV5-5
CDR3: CASSPRRTGLSTSTDTQYF

J: TRBJ2-2
V: TRBV9
CDR3: CASSVGDSRSGELFF

J: TRBJ1-5
V: TRBV6-6
CDR3: CASSDRGSNQPQHF

J: TRBJ1-5
V: TRBV6-4
CDR3: CASSDNCLNNTKRYQPQHF

J: TRBJ2-7
V: TRBV7-6
CDR3: CASSLAGGTRSGSVYEQYF

J: TRBJ1-1
V: TRBV7-2
CDR3: CASSLGTGWAEAFF

J: TRBJ2-3
V: TRBV7-8
CDR3: CASSSGTDTQYF

J: TRBJ1-1
V: TRBV6-1
CDR3: CASSEIRATEAFF

J: TRBJ1-2
V: TRBV30
CDR3: CACSEEIRIYGYTF

J: TRBJ1-1
V: TRBV5-4
CDR3: CASSPVAPGQGSNTEAFF

J: TRBJ1-1
V: TRBV7-2
CDR3: CASSPTRQGTRAFF

J: TRBJ2-2
V: TRBV19
CDR3: CASRDSTGELFF

J: TRBJ1-4
V: TRBV2
CDR3: CASSEGSGGNPNEKLFF